The source of this T cell receptor (beta chain) is a study of shared T cell receptors in the human thymus. Here immunoSEQ multiplex PCR was the method, and the copy in TCRdb shows in-frame clones only, minus some. This table has fewer than 700,000 clones, around 87% appearing once. The CDR3 has 16 residues. The ends lost 2 bases at V and 1 base at J; junction bases unmatched: 5. Germline V gene lookup returns CDR1 SGHRS and CDR2 YFSETQ. These data are also associated with another study on human thymus T cells. From that second work: The thymus was resected at corrective cardiac surgery. V and J gene usage appeared biased in thymic and blood repertoires.

The rearrangement uses TRBV5-1 and TRBJ2-3, with TRBD2 matching 9 bases. What was sequenced was thymocytes. This TCR came from a boy less than two years old with a congenital heart defect. The CDR3 region has the DNA TGCGCCAGCAGCTTTGGCCAGCGGGAGGGCACAGATACGCAGTATTTT. Translation: CASSFGQREGTDTQYF.